Presented here are 21 T cell receptor beta chains from one specimen sequenced in a study of blood T cell repertoires in COVID-19. The data were produced by immunoSEQ multiplex PCR, yet TCRdb's version contains in-frame clones alone and is incomplete. The table lists 150,000 to 200,000 clones, 65% to 85% of them singletons. The sample taken for sequencing was peripheral blood. These receptors came from a woman of 80 years or more with active or convalescent COVID-19.

This chain connects TRBV19 to TRBJ1-2, with 10 nucleotides matching TRBD1. Germline assignment: CDR1 LNHDA and CDR2 SQIVND (reference sequence). The V gene end was trimmed by 3 bases and the J gene end by 4 bases; junction bases not matched to a gene: 5. The CDR3 runs 15 residues. The CDR3, as DNA: TGTGCCAGTAGTATTGCCGGGACAGGGGCCTATGGCTACACCTTC. Its translation is CASSIAGTGAYGYTF.

The rearrangement uses TRBV27 and TRBJ2-7; possible D gene TRBD2, 7 bases. Trimming cost V 4 bases and J 3 bases, with 13 bases left between them. This CDR3 comprises 14 residues. Germline values: CDR1 MNHEY, CDR2 SMNVEV (reference sequence). CDR3 in amino acids: CASSYAGAGYEQYF. As DNA, the CDR3 is TGTGCCAGCAGTTATGCGGGGGCCGGCTACGAGCAGTACTTC.

The chain joins TRBV4-3 to TRBJ2-1, with D possibly TRBD2 on 7 matching bases. CDR1 is LGHNA, CDR2 YSLEER, per germline. The CDR3 runs 15 residues. Between the trimmed V and J ends, which lost 3 bases and 12 bases, there was a span of 21 bases. Written as DNA, the CDR3 is TGCGCCAGCAGCCAGGAGATAGGGGGGGCCGGGGTGCAGTTCTTC. It translates to CASSQEIGGAGVQFF.

J is TRBJ2-3 and V is TRBV5-6; 9 bases are a match to TRBD1. V was pared by 2 bases and J by 3 bases, with 4 bases of the junction left unmatched. The germline CDR1 and CDR2 sequences are SGHDT and YYEEEE. The CDR3 loop spans 15 amino acids. CDR3 residues: CASSFYRGRTDTQYF. The CDR3 region has the DNA TGTGCCAGCAGCTTCTACAGGGGGCGTACAGATACGCAGTATTTT.

The rearrangement uses TRBV6-2 or TRBV6-3 and TRBJ1-2; 9 bases are a match to TRBD1. After removal of 4 bases from V and 6 bases from J, the junction contained 6 bases not matched to a gene. Germline V lookup: CDR1 MNHEY, CDR2 SVGEGT. The CDR3 is made up of 14 amino acids. The CDR3 DNA is TGTGCCAGCAGTTCCCGGACAGGGGTGGATGGCTACACCTTC. Translated: CASSSRTGVDGYTF.

The sample holds one count of this clone. The chain carries TRBV11-2 and TRBJ1-1; possible D gene TRBD1, 6 bases. The length of the CDR3 is 17 residues. V was trimmed by 5 bases and J by 0 bases, leaving 19 bases between them. Germline values: CDR1 SGHAT, CDR2 FQNNGV. The CDR3 sequence: CASSPPTRTVMNTEAFF. CDR3 nucleotides: TGTGCCAGCAGCCCCCCCACGCGGACAGTCATGAACACTGAAGCTTTCTTT.

The chain combines TRBV4-3 with TRBJ1-2; D remains unclear. Germline V gene lookup returns CDR1 LGHNA and CDR2 YSLEER. V was trimmed by 0 bases and J by 0 bases, leaving 8 bases between them. CDR3 size: 15 residues. The CDR3 DNA reads as TGCGCCAGCAGCCAAGATAAGTTAGCTAACTATGGCTACACCTTC. Its translation is CASSQDKLANYGYTF.

This chain joins TRBV11-3 and TRBJ2-5; 8 bases line up with TRBD1. With 6 bases clipped from V and 3 bases from J, the junction kept 6 bases outside the gene matches. The germline gives CDR1 SGHNT, CDR2 YENEEA. There are 14 residues in the CDR3. For the CDR3, the DNA is TGTGCCAGCAGAACAGGGGGAGGAGAAGAGACCCAGTACTTC. Translation gives CASRTGGGEETQYF.

The chain employs TRBV5-1 and TRBJ1-4; 8 nucleotides match TRBD1. The germline gives CDR1 SGHRS, CDR2 YFSETQ. This CDR3 comprises 13 residues. J was trimmed by 8 bases and V by 8 bases; bases with no gene match: 8. This chain's CDR3 is CASSTGVEEKLFF. The CDR3 bases are TGCGCCAGTTCGACAGGGGTAGAGGAAAAACTGTTTTTT.

The chain employs TRBV6-1 and TRBJ1-2; TRBD1 is a possible D gene (5 bases). The CDR3 is made up of 15 amino acids. Germline CDR1 and CDR2: MNHNS and SASEGT. Trimming shortened V by 3 bases and J by 4 bases, and 15 bases separated the two germline ends. CDR3 nucleotides: TGTGCCAGCAGTGAGGCCGCGGGGGAAACCTATGGCTACACCTTC. It yields the protein CASSEAAGETYGYTF.

The rearrangement joins TRBV7-3 to TRBJ2-3; 11 bases are shared with TRBD2. From germline, CDR1 is SGHTA and CDR2 FQGTGA. CDR3 length: 16 amino acids. The J segment lost 4 bases and the V segment lost 4 bases, leaving 7 bases of the junction unmatched. This chain's CDR3 is CASSSLAGGRADTQYF. The CDR3 DNA reads TGTGCCAGCAGCTCCCTAGCGGGGGGCCGGGCAGATACGCAGTATTTT.

This chain connects TRBV11-3 to TRBJ2-5; D might be TRBD2 (7 bases). The V end lost 4 bases, the J end lost 2 bases, and 14 bases lay between the germline ends. The CDR3 is 15 residues long. The germline gives CDR1 SGHNT, CDR2 YENEEA. In DNA form, the CDR3 reads TGTGCCAGCAGCTCGGGGGGCGCGGGGCAAGAGACCCAGTACTTC. Translating it yields CASSSGGAGQETQYF.

The rearrangement uses TRBV7-2 and TRBJ1-5, with unresolved D. The CDR3 totals 13 residues. V was pared by 2 bases and J by 5 bases, with 7 bases between. Germline CDR1 SGHTA, CDR2 FQGNSA. CDR3 sequence (DNA): TGTGCCAGCAGCTTATATTCGGATCAGCCCCAGCATTTT. Translating it yields CASSLYSDQPQHF. Based on the CDR3 plus reference TRBV7-2 and TRBJ1-5, the full variable domain is GAGVSQSPSNKVTEKGKDVELRCDPISGHTALYWYRQSLGQGLEFLIYFQGNSAPDKSGLPSDRFSAERTGGSVSTLTIQRTQQEDSAVYLCASSLYSDQPQHFGDGTRLSIL.

This clone was recorded only once. The chain recombines TRBV6-2 or TRBV6-3 with TRBJ2-3; 7 bases map to TRBD2. In germline, CDR1 is MNHEY, CDR2 SVGEGT. Trimming at V came to 2 bases and at J to 2 bases, leaving 1 base not matched to a gene. This CDR3 spans 14 amino acids. CDR3 in DNA: TGTGCCAGCAGTTACGGGACTAACACAGATACGCAGTATTTT. This codes for CASSYGTNTDTQYF.

This clone was counted between two and nine times. This chain joins TRBV19 and TRBJ1-5; D unresolved. Trimming shortened V by 3 bases and J by 0 bases, and 12 bases separated the two germline ends. The length of the CDR3 is 16 residues. Germline CDR1 is LNHDA and CDR2 is SQIVND (reference sequence). CDR3 nucleotide sequence: TGTGCCAGTAGTATCGGAACTGAGGTTAGCAATCAGCCCCAGCATTTT. Translated: CASSIGTEVSNQPQHF.

This chain links TRBV5-5 with TRBJ2-7; no clear D gene. Trimming stripped 0 bases from V and 2 bases from J, with 3 bases between. The CDR3 loop spans 12 amino acids. The V gene's germline CDR1 is SGHKS and CDR2 YYEKEE (reference sequence). The CDR3 loop is CASSLEPYEQYF. CDR3 bases: TGTGCCAGCAGCTTGGAGCCCTACGAGCAGTACTTC.

In DNA form, the CDR3 reads TGTGCCAGCTCCCCCGGAGGATACTACGAGCAGTACTTC. Protein sequence: CASSPGGYYEQYF. The chain has TRBV18 and TRBJ2-7, with D tentatively TRBD2 (5 bases). V lost 6 bases and J 3 bases, leaving 12 bases between the germline ends. Germline CDR1 reads KGHSH; CDR2 reads LQKENI. This CDR3 has 13 amino acids. Full variable domain (rest looked up from reference TRBV18 and TRBJ2-7): NAGVMQNPRHLVRRRGQEARLRCSPMKGHSHVYWYRQLPEEGLKFMVYLQKENIIDESGMPKERFSAEFPKEGPSILRIQQVVRGDSAAYFCASSPGGYYEQYFGPGTRLTVT.

The chain carries TRBV6-5 and TRBJ2-1; no reliable D call. Per germline, CDR1 MNHEY and CDR2 SVGAGI. The V end lost 9 bases, the J end lost 4 bases, and 7 bases lay between the germline ends. The CDR3 is 11 amino acids. The CDR3 spells CASTTYNEQFF. The CDR3 bases are TGTGCCAGTACGACTTACAATGAGCAGTTCTTC.

The chain has TRBV18 and TRBJ1-6, with no clear D. The CDR3 totals 15 residues. Deletions cut 1 base from V and 10 bases from J, with 14 bases between. Germline V gene data show CDR1 as KGHSH and CDR2 as LQKENI. CDR3 coding DNA: TGTGCCAGCTCACCACAGAGGGTAGGCCAATCACCCCTCCACTTT. This encodes CASSPQRVGQSPLHF.

V and J are TRBV6-5 and TRBJ1-6, with D perhaps TRBD1 (5 bases). The CDR3 extends over 14 amino acids. Germline-derived CDR1 and CDR2 are MNHEY and SVGAGI. V lost 5 bases and J lost 7, with 12 bases in between. The CDR3 nucleotides read TGTGCCAGCAGTCCCTCCGGGGGAAATTCACCCCTCCACTTT. Translation: CASSPSGGNSPLHF.

This chain's CDR3 is CASSQPPQVTEAFF. CDR3 nucleotides: TGTGCCAGCAGCCAACCACCCCAGGTCACTGAAGCTTTCTTT. The chain recombines TRBV7-9 with TRBJ1-1; D gene uncertain. Germline values: CDR1 SEHNR, CDR2 FQNEAQ (reference sequence). The CDR3 contains 14 residues. V was pared by 5 bases and J by 4 bases, with 14 bases between.